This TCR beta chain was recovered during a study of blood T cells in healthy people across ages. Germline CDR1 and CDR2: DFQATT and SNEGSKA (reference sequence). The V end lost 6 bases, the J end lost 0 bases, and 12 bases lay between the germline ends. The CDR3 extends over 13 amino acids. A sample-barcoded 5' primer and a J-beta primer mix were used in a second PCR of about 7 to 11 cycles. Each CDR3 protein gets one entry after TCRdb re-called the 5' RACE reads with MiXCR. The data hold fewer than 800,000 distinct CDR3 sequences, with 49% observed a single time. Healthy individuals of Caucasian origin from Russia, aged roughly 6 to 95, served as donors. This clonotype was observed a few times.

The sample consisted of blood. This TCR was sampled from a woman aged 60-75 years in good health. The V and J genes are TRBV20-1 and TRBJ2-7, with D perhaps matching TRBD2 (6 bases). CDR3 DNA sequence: TGCAGTGCCAATCGGGACTCCTCCTACGAGCAGTACTTC. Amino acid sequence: CSANRDSSYEQYF.